This TCR beta chain was profiled in a study of blood T cell repertoires in COVID-19. Study-wide context: Samples taken during acute and convalescent COVID-19 were collected in the United States, Italy and Spain. From T cells, B-cell-depleted T cells, or PBMCs came the material, which was cDNA or gDNA.

Each participant's cohort was designated according to participant-reported clinical history. Trimming cost V 2 bases and J 4 bases; bases outside gene matches: 12. CDR1 and CDR2 from the germline V gene are SQVTM and ANQGSEA. This CDR3 has 17 residues. Methods used by the authors: Amplification of reference gene primers provided the estimated nucleated cell counts. The method was immunoSEQ multiplex PCR; TCRdb's version includes in-frame clones alone and lacks a portion of them. V and J calls and clone size are as listed in that table; D and trimming were resolved from the DNA. The sample consists of approximately 300,000 clones, 90% of them appearing once.

Material for sequencing was PBMCs or T cells enriched from blood (not recorded which). The source of this sequence is a man aged 60 to 75 who had recovered from COVID-19. This chain joins TRBV29-1 and TRBJ2-1; TRBD2 agrees at 9 bases. The CDR3 protein is CSVERGLAGYVYNEQFF. CDR3 nucleotide sequence: TGCAGCGTTGAAAGGGGTCTAGCGGGGTATGTGTACAATGAGCAGTTCTTC.